Shown below are 8 T cell receptor beta chains from a single sample sequenced in a study of cytomegalovirus exposure and HLA in healthy donors. PCR amplification relied on 60 Vbeta primers (plus 13 Jbeta primers). The method was immunoSEQ multiplex PCR; TCRdb's version includes in-frame clones alone and lacks a portion of them. The sample lists about 140,000 clones; about four fifths were seen once. The sample consisted of PBMCs. All receptors derive from a male donor in good health and CMV-seronegative.

The V gene is TRBV6-5, the J gene TRBJ1-5, with D perhaps matching TRBD1 (5 bases). The CDR3 extends over 13 amino acids. Germline V gene lookup returns CDR1 MNHEY and CDR2 SVGAGI. The V end was cut by 5 bases, the J end by 7 bases, with 12 bases between. DNA of the CDR3: TGTGCCAGCAGTAGGGACTTTGCCCAGCCCCAGCATTTT. The encoded protein is CASSRDFAQPQHF.

Points on this clone: This sample also contains other DNA sequences that code for the same CDR3. The rearrangement joins TRBV18 to TRBJ1-2, with 7 bases that match TRBD1. V trimming: 1 base; J trimming: 5 bases; junction bases outside the gene matches: 4. Germline CDR1 is KGHSH and CDR2 is LQKENI. The CDR3 totals 14 residues. The CDR3: CASSPRTGDYGYTF. DNA of the CDR3: TGTGCCAGCTCACCACGCACAGGGGATTATGGCTACACCTTC.

The chain uses TRBV18 and TRBJ2-7, with D perhaps matching TRBD2 (6 bases). V dropped 6 bases and J dropped 3 bases, with 15 bases sitting between them. The CDR3 extends over 14 amino acids. The germline gives CDR1 KGHSH, CDR2 LQKENI. This CDR3 is CASSPGGPSYEQYF. The CDR3 bases are TGTGCCAGCTCCCCCGGGGGACCGAGCTACGAGCAGTACTTC.

J is TRBJ1-1 and V is TRBV12-5, with no clear D. Per the germline V gene, CDR1 is LGHNT and CDR2 is FRNRAP. Trimming stripped 6 bases from V and 5 bases from J, with 16 bases between. This CDR3 region has 14 residues. As DNA, the CDR3 is TGTGCTAGTGGGTTGACTCGAAAAGTTACTGAAGCTTTCTTT. It codes for CASGLTRKVTEAFF.

In its sample, this clone was seen once. The chain uses TRBV5-6 and TRBJ2-4; 7 positions match TRBD1. CDR3 length equals 11 residues. V lost 0 bases and J lost 14; bases outside the gene matches: 2. Germline V gives CDR1 SGHDT, CDR2 YYEEEE. The CDR3 DNA follows: TGTGCCAGCAGCTTGGGACAGGGAGAGTACTTC. It translates to CASSLGQGEYF.

The chain carries TRBV27 and TRBJ2-7; a possible D gene is TRBD2 (5 bases). The V gene lost 4 bases and the J gene lost 2 bases, with 12 bases spanning the gap. Germline-derived CDR1 and CDR2 are MNHEY and SMNVEV (reference sequence). The CDR3 consists of 14 residues. As DNA, the CDR3 is TGTGCCAGCAGTTGGCGCGAGGGCGCCTACGAGCAGTACTTC. Translation gives CASSWREGAYEQYF.

Only one count was recorded for this clone. One end of the junction does not line up with germline, which may come from a read error. The rearrangement joins TRBV19 to TRBJ2-3, with D perhaps TRBD2 (6 bases). The germline V gene has CDR1 LNHDA and CDR2 SQIVND (reference sequence). This CDR3 spans 15 amino acids. The CDR3 coding sequence is TGTCCCAGTAGTCTCCCGAGCGGGAGCACAGATACGCAGTATTTT. Protein sequence: CPSSLPSGSTDTQYF.

The V and J genes are TRBV7-3 and TRBJ1-6, with D maybe TRBD1 (5 bases). The germline gives CDR1 SGHTA, CDR2 FQGTGA. V dropped 2 bases and J dropped 9 bases, with 11 bases sitting between them. This CDR3 contains 14 residues. The CDR3 DNA sequence: TGTGCCAGCAGCTTAGGAGGGGCAGGTTCACCCCTCCACTTT. Translation gives CASSLGGAGSPLHF.